Below are 14 T cell receptor beta chains sequenced from a single sample in a study of low-dose radiotherapy and immunotherapy resistance in tumors. Alpha and beta chains were covered, as first-strand cDNA relied on TRAV- and TRBV-specific primers. The TCRs were subjected to amplification over around 18 PCR cycles employing a constant-region primer in conjunction with a V-primer adapter. Using its own MiXCR run on the reads, TCRdb lists one record per CDR3 protein. The sample yields 100,000 or so distinct CDR3 sequences, roughly 20% seen once. The time point denotes: after trial treatment. Treatment given: LDRT plus nivolumab, ipilimumab, low-dose cyclophosphamide and aspirin (RACIN trial). The source was PBMCs, collected after low-dose radiotherapy plus immunotherapy. These TCRs come from a male donor with prostate cancer.

The chain uses TRBV18 and TRBJ2-1; 8 nucleotides align to TRBD2. This CDR3 is 15 amino acids long. Germline loops: CDR1 KGHSH, CDR2 LQKENI. Trimming removed 0 bases from V and 5 bases from J; junction bases left unmatched: 3. CDR3 bases: TGTGCCAGCTCACCACCGGCGGGGGGAGACAATGAGCAGTTCTTC. Amino acid sequence: CASSPPAGGDNEQFF.

This sequence joins TRBV4-3 and TRBJ1-1, with D unresolved. The germline V and J ends were trimmed by 0 bases and 2 bases, with 7 bases remaining between them. This CDR3 contains 14 residues. Germline assignment: CDR1 LGHNA and CDR2 YSLEER. In DNA, the CDR3 is TGCGCCAGCAGCCAAGACAGGTTCAACACTGAAGCTTTCTTT. It translates to CASSQDRFNTEAFF.

At least ten counts were recorded for this clonotype. The chain carries TRBV10-3 and TRBJ2-7; D perhaps matches TRBD1 (5 bases). V lost 4 bases and J 4 bases, leaving 20 bases between the germline ends. The CDR3 runs to 16 residues. Per the germline V gene, CDR1 is ENHRY and CDR2 is SYGVKD. The DNA for the CDR3 is TGTGCCATCAGTGGATCGACAGAGTCAGTAACATACGAGCAGTACTTC. Residues: CAISGSTESVTYEQYF.

The table lists this clonotype with a few counts. The chain uses TRBV7-2 and TRBJ2-1, with a tentative D call TRBD2 (7 bases). The CDR3 sequence is 15 residues long. Germline V lookup: CDR1 SGHTA, CDR2 FQGNSA. Trimming removed 5 bases at V and 4 bases at J, with 15 bases between. The CDR3 spells CASSLTGGRYNEQFF. In nucleotides, the CDR3 is TGTGCCAGCAGCCTGACGGGGGGCCGGTACAATGAGCAGTTCTTC.

This clonotype was counted many times. The chain carries TRBV7-2 and TRBJ2-1, with D perhaps given as TRBD1 or TRBD2 (6 bases each). Deletions cut 3 bases from V and 8 bases from J, with 23 bases between. Germline CDR1 SGHTA, CDR2 FQGNSA. This CDR3 contains 17 residues. This chain's CDR3 is CASSFGGGPAGNDEQFF. CDR3 nucleotide sequence: TGTGCCAGCAGCTTTGGTGGGGGCCCGGCGGGAAACGATGAGCAGTTCTTC.

The chain uses TRBV3-1 and TRBJ2-3; the D gene could be TRBD1 or TRBD2 (5 bases each). The V gene's germline CDR1 is LGHDT and CDR2 YNNKEL (reference sequence). The CDR3 has 17 amino acids. Trimming pared 3 bases from V and 1 base from J, leaving 17 bases between. CDR3 amino acids: CASSQGLRRKRTDTQYF. CDR3 coding DNA: TGTGCCAGCAGCCAGGGGCTAAGGAGGAAACGCACAGATACGCAGTATTTT.

This clonotype appeared a single time. The chain has TRBV11-2 and TRBJ2-1; no definite D call. V was clipped by 1 base and J by 3 bases, with 7 bases between them. CDR3 length: 14 amino acids. The V gene's germline CDR1 is SGHAT and CDR2 FQNNGV. CDR3 amino acids: CASSLVPGYNEQFF. The DNA for the CDR3 is TGTGCCAGCAGCTTAGTGCCAGGCTACAATGAGCAGTTCTTC.

This clonotype has at least ten counts. This sequence joins TRBV2 and TRBJ2-1, with 9 bases fitting TRBD2. The CDR3 has 15 amino acids. CDR1 is SNHLY, CDR2 FYNNEI, per germline. The J segment lost 8 bases and the V segment lost 7 bases, leaving 12 bases of the junction unmatched. In DNA form, the CDR3 reads TGTGCCAGCACGGGGCGCGGGGGGGGGGGCCATGAGCAGTTCTTC. It encodes CASTGRGGGGHEQFF.

This clonotype was observed many times. The chain couples TRBV7-9 to TRBJ2-4, with 11 bases aligning to TRBD2. CDR3 length: 15 amino acids. Germline V CDR1 and CDR2: SEHNR, FQNEAQ (reference sequence). Trimming cost V 5 bases and J 5 bases; bases outside gene matches: 5. CDR3 sequence (DNA): TGTGCCAGCAGCCCGGGACTAGCGGAGGAAAACATTCAGTACTTC. Its protein is CASSPGLAEENIQYF.

V is TRBV10-3 and J is TRBJ2-5, with TRBD2 as a possible D gene (6 bases). CDR1 and CDR2 (germline): ENHRY, SYGVKD. This CDR3 is built from 14 residues. Trimming shortened V by 6 bases and J by 5 bases, and 16 bases separated the two germline ends. The CDR3 bases are TGTGCCATCAGCAAAGAGACTAGTAGGGAGACCCAGTACTTC. Its protein product is CAISKETSRETQYF.

This clonotype was seen at least ten times. The chain is built from TRBV7-9 and TRBJ2-4; TRBD1 agrees at 8 bases. CDR3 size: 18 residues. With 5 bases clipped from V and 2 bases from J, the junction kept 14 bases outside the gene matches. Germline CDR1 reads SEHNR; CDR2 reads FQNEAQ (reference sequence). CDR3 residues: CASSPLLRQGRPKNIQYF. The DNA for the CDR3 is TGTGCCAGCAGCCCCCTTCTCCGACAGGGGAGACCCAAAAACATTCAGTACTTC.

Many counts were recorded for this clonotype. The chain recombines TRBV27 with TRBJ1-1; D call uncertain. V lost 4 bases and J lost 2, with 8 bases in between. The CDR3 is 13 amino acids. The germline V gene has CDR1 MNHEY and CDR2 SMNVEV (reference sequence). The DNA for the CDR3 is TGTGCCAGCAGTTACCGGAGCAACACTGAAGCTTTCTTT. Translating it yields CASSYRSNTEAFF.

This clonotype has a count of ten or more. The CDR3 coding sequence is TGTGCCAGCAGCTTCGATGCAGGGCTTCGCAATCAGCCCCAGCATTTT. The encoded protein is CASSFDAGLRNQPQHF. The chain employs TRBV7-8 and TRBJ1-5; the D gene is possibly TRBD1 (5 bases). CDR3 length: 16 residues. Germline CDR1 SGHVS, CDR2 FQNEAQ. Trimming removed 3 bases at V and 2 bases at J, with 14 bases between.

This clonotype has a count of ten or more. V gene TRBV12-5 combines with J gene TRBJ2-1, with D perhaps TRBD2 (5 bases). Germline CDR1 is LGHNT and CDR2 is FRNRAP. Trimming removed 2 bases at V and 7 bases at J, with 6 bases between. The CDR3 length is 12 residues. CDR3 sequence: CASGLRENEQFF. DNA for the CDR3: TGTGCTAGTGGTTTGAGGGAGAATGAGCAGTTCTTC. Full variable domain (rest looked up from reference TRBV12-5 and TRBJ2-1): DARVTQTPRHKVTEMGQEVTMRCQPILGHNTVFWYRQTMMQGLELLAYFRNRAPLDDSGMPKDRFSAEMPDATLATLKIQPSEPRDSAVYFCASGLRENEQFFGPGTRLTVL.